The clone carrying this T cell receptor beta chain was seen more than once but under ten times. The antigen remains unidentified. Primed by a sample-barcoded 5' primer and a J-beta primer mix, a second PCR proceeded for about 7 to 12 cycles. TCRdb reprocessed the 5' RACE reads with MiXCR, giving one entry per CDR3 protein. Among approximately 1.5 million distinct CDR3 sequences listed, about 35% were seen once. This specimen comes from a study of blood T cells in healthy people across ages. Regarding the study as a whole: It was found that TCR beta diversity correlated strongly with the percentage of naive T cells.

Isolation per sample recovered at least 6 million PBMCs. V lost 2 bases, J lost 12 bases, and 4 bases stayed unmatched. The CDR3 consists of 13 residues. Germline CDR1 is MGHRA and CDR2 is YSYEKL. The rearrangement uses TRBV4-1 and TRBJ1-6; the match to TRBD1 covers 7 bases. This clonotype was obtained from a woman aged 25 to 45 in good health. Source material: blood. The DNA for the CDR3 is TGCGCCAGCAGCCAACCCGACAGGGAACCCCTCCACTTT. It codes for CASSQPDREPLHF.